The rows below give T cell receptor beta chains drawn from one sample of a study of OX40 agonist ivuxolimab in advanced cancers. Here immunoSEQ multiplex PCR was the method, and the copy in TCRdb shows in-frame clones only, minus some. The profile covers roughly 40,000 clones, with more than 75% appearing a single time and under 2% taken by the ten largest. The material sequenced was CD4+ or CD8+ T cells sorted from blood, taken in a trial of the OX40 agonist ivuxolimab. The receptors derive from an adult with an advanced solid tumor such as melanoma, head and neck, liver or kidney cancer. CDR3s include the opening cysteine and the closing phenylalanine or tryptophan. D genes are given only for firm matches. Some rows mark clone size as missing; the rest say once, few, many or name a class of expanded clone.

size: once
J: TRBJ2-1
V: TRBV6-6
length: 11
D: -
DNA: TGTGCCAGCAGTTACCTCGATGAGCAGTTCTTC
CDR3: CASSYLDEQFF

size: -
J: TRBJ2-6
V: TRBV7-9
length: 17
D: -
DNA: TGTGCCAGCAGCTTAGGCGAGGCTATCTCTGGGGCCAACGTCCTGACTTTC
CDR3: CASSLGEAISGANVLTF

size: once
J: TRBJ2-2
V: TRBV14
length: 17
D: TRBD2
DNA: TGTGCCAGCAGCCAAGCGAAGGGACTAGGTAACACCGGGGAGCTGTTTTTT
CDR3: CASSQAKGLGNTGELFF

size: -
J: TRBJ1-6
V: TRBV2
length: 14
D: -
DNA: TGTGCCAGCAGTGGTGACAAATCGTTTTCACCCCTCCACTTT
CDR3: CASSGDKSFSPLHF

size: -
J: TRBJ2-7
V: TRBV7-8
length: 15
D: -
DNA: TGTGCCAGCAGCATCCCTACACCTTTCTCCTACGAGCAGTACTTC
CDR3: CASSIPTPFSYEQYF

size: -
J: TRBJ2-3
V: TRBV6-5
length: 14
D: -
DNA: TGTGCCAGCAGTTACTCGATGCACGAAGATACGCAGTATTTT
CDR3: CASSYSMHEDTQYF

size: -
J: TRBJ2-3
V: TRBV11-2
length: 12
D: -
DNA: TGTGCCAGCAGCGATTTTGCAGATACGCAGTATTTT
CDR3: CASSDFADTQYF

size: -
J: TRBJ2-6
V: TRBV4-1
length: 15
D: -
DNA: TGCGCCAGCAGCCAAGACCCCCACGGGGCCAACGTCCTGACTTTC
CDR3: CASSQDPHGANVLTF

size: -
J: TRBJ2-2
V: TRBV28
length: 12
D: -
DNA: TGTGCCAGCAGTTTATCCACCGGGGAGCTGTTTTTT
CDR3: CASSLSTGELFF

size: few
J: TRBJ2-7
V: TRBV20-1
length: 10
D: TRBD1
DNA: TGCAGTGCTCAGGGGGCCGAGCAGTACTTC
CDR3: CSAQGAEQYF

size: -
J: TRBJ2-3
V: TRBV28
length: 15
D: -
DNA: TGTGCCAGCAGTTTAATCCAAGTAGGTTCAGATACGCAGTATTTT
CDR3: CASSLIQVGSDTQYF

size: -
J: TRBJ1-4
V: TRBV11-2
length: 13
D: -
DNA: TGTGCCAGCAGCTTCCCCCATGAGGAAAAACTGTTTTTT
CDR3: CASSFPHEEKLFF

size: -
J: TRBJ2-5
V: TRBV7-3
length: 15
D: TRBD1
DNA: TGTGCCAGCAGCCCAACCGGGACAGGGCTAGAGACCCAGTACTTC
CDR3: CASSPTGTGLETQYF

size: -
J: TRBJ2-1
V: TRBV28
length: 14
D: -
DNA: TGTGCCAGCTATAAGGAGGGGTTCATCGATGAGCAGTTCTTC
CDR3: CASYKEGFIDEQFF

size: -
J: TRBJ1-4
V: TRBV5-6
length: 15
D: -
DNA: TGTGCCAGCAGCTTGGGCGTCAGGGGAAATGAAAAACTGTTTTTT
CDR3: CASSLGVRGNEKLFF

size: few
J: TRBJ1-3
V: TRBV15
length: 11
D: -
DNA: TGTGCCACCAGCAGAGATGAGTCGTTGGGATTT
CDR3: CATSRDESLGF

size: -
J: TRBJ1-5
V: TRBV6-6
length: 14
D: -
DNA: TGTGCCAGCAATCAACGAGGGAGGAATCAGCCCCAGCATTTT
CDR3: CASNQRGRNQPQHF

size: -
J: TRBJ2-7
V: TRBV5-4
length: 14
D: -
DNA: TGTGCCAGCACCCTGTTAGGGGGGTCCTACGAGCAGTACTTC
CDR3: CASTLLGGSYEQYF

size: once
J: TRBJ2-3
V: TRBV10-1
length: 15
D: TRBD1
DNA: TGCGCCAGCAGTGAGACAGGGGGTTCACCAGATACGCAGTATTTT
CDR3: CASSETGGSPDTQYF

size: -
J: TRBJ2-6
V: TRBV6-6
length: 16
D: TRBD1
DNA: TGTGCCAGCATCCCGGGACAGGTTTCTGGGGCCAACGTCCTGACTTTC
CDR3: CASIPGQVSGANVLTF

size: few
J: TRBJ2-1
V: TRBV7-6
length: 15
D: TRBD2
DNA: TGTGCCAGCAGCCAGACTAGCGGGAGAGACAATGAGCAGTTCTTC
CDR3: CASSQTSGRDNEQFF

size: -
J: TRBJ2-5
V: TRBV29-1
length: 15
D: TRBD1
DNA: TGCAGCGTTGAAGGTGGCAGGGGGCGAACCGAGACCCAGTACTTC
CDR3: CSVEGGRGRTETQYF

size: once
J: TRBJ2-4
V: TRBV29-1
length: 14
D: -
DNA: TGCAGCGTTAGGGGGGCGGTCGGCAAAAATATTCAGTACTTC
CDR3: CSVRGAVGKNIQYF

size: -
J: TRBJ1-1
V: TRBV6-1
length: 14
D: -
DNA: TGTGCCAGCAGTGATCCGGGACAGAACACTGAAGCTTTCTTT
CDR3: CASSDPGQNTEAFF